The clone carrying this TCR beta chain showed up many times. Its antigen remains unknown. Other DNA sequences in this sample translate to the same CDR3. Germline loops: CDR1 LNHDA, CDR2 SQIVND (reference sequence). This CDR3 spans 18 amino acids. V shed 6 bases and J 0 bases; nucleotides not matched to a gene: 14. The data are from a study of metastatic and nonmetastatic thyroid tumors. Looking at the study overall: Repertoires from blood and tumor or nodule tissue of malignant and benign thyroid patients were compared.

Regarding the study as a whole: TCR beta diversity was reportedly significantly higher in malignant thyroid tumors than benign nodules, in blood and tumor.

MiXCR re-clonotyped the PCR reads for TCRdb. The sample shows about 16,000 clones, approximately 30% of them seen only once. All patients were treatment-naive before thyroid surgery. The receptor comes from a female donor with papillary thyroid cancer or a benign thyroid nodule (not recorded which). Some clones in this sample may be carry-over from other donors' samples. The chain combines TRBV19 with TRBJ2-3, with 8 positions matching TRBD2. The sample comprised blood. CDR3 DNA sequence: TGTGCCAGTAGCCCCATTGGCGGGGGGATCTCTAGCACAGATACGCAGTATTTT. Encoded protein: CASSPIGGGISSTDTQYF. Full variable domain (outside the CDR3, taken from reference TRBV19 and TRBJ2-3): DGGITQSPKYLFRKEGQNVTLSCEQNLNHDAMYWYRQDPGQGLRLIYYSQIVNDFQKGDIAEGYSVSREKKESFPLTVTSAQKNPTAFYLCASSPIGGGISSTDTQYFGPGTRLTVL.